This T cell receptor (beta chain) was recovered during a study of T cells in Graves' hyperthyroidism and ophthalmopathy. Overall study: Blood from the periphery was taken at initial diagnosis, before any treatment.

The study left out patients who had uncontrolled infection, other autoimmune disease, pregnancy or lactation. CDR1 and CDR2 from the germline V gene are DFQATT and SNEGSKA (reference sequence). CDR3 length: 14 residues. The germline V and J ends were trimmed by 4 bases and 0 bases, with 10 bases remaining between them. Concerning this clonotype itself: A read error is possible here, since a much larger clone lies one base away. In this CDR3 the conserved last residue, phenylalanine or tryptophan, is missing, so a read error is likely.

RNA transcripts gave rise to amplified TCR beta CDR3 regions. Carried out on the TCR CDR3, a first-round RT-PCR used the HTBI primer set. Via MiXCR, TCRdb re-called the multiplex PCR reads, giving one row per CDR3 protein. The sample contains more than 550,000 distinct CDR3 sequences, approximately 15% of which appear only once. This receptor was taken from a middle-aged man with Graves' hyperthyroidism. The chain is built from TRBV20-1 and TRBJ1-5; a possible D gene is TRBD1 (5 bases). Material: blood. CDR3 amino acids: CSATVGGSNQPQHL. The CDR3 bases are TGCAGTGCTACCGTCGGGGGTAGCAATCAGCCCCAGCATCTT.